The T cell receptor (beta chain) described here comes from a study of OX40 agonist ivuxolimab in advanced cancers. Study information: Patients enrolled in dose escalation were diagnosed with hepatocellular carcinoma, melanoma, renal cell or head and neck cancer.

Autoimmune disease history or systemic immunosuppression was exclusionary. Some clones are missing from TCRdb's copy, which holds only in-frame ones; the method was immunoSEQ multiplex PCR. The table includes tens of thousands of clones, about 87% detected once. This clone was detected once. Source: CD4+ or CD8+ T cells sorted from blood, taken in a trial of the OX40 agonist ivuxolimab. The source is an adult with an advanced solid tumor such as melanoma, head and neck, liver or kidney cancer.

The CDR3 region is CASSSEGQETQYF. The DNA of the CDR3 is TGTGCCAGCAGCTCAGAGGGTCAAGAGACCCAGTACTTC. The chain carries TRBV9 and TRBJ2-5, with D perhaps TRBD2 (5 bases). CDR1 and CDR2 (germline): SGDLS, YYNGEE. Trimming cost V 4 bases and J 2 bases, with 9 bases left between them. The length of the CDR3 is 13 residues.